Shown below are 17 T cell receptor beta chains from a single sample sequenced in a study of Graves' ophthalmopathy and Graves' hyperthyroidism. Amplified TCR beta CDR3 regions were obtained using RNA transcripts as template. First-round RT-PCR with HTBI primers preceded a second-round multiplex PCR. MiXCR, applied by TCRdb to the multiplex PCR reads, yields one record per CDR3 protein. The sample holds hundreds of thousands of distinct CDR3 sequences; about a fifth are singletons and the top ten take roughly 6.9%. Sample: peripheral blood. These receptors came from a woman aged 18-35 years with stable Graves' hyperthyroidism. Some clones in this sample may be carry-over from other donors' samples.

This chain connects TRBV27 to TRBJ2-2; D gene ambiguous. CDR1 and CDR2 (germline): MNHEY, SMNVEV (reference sequence). The CDR3 is 13 residues long. Trimming removed 4 bases from V and 4 bases from J, with 7 bases in between. CDR3 DNA sequence: TGTGCCAGCAGTTCCTACTCCACCGGGGAGCTGTTTTTT. This codes for CASSSYSTGELFF.

About this clonotype itself: Possible read error: a much larger clone is one base away. The rearrangement joins TRBV6-2 or TRBV6-3 to TRBJ1-1; D uncertain. CDR3 length: 18 amino acids. Germline V gives CDR1 MNHEY, CDR2 SVGEGT. The CDR3 DNA sequence: TGTGCCAGCAGTTACCCGACGACGACCCGGACCCTCAACACTGAAGCTTGCTTT. Its translation: CASSYPTTTRTLNTEACF.

As for this clonotype: A much larger clone is a single base away; this may be a read error. V gene TRBV7-3 combines with J gene TRBJ2-5, with D maybe TRBD2 (6 bases). Germline V gives CDR1 SGHTA, CDR2 FQGTGA. CDR3 length: 14 amino acids. This CDR3 is CAISLNGGTETQYF. In DNA form, the CDR3 reads TGTGCCATCAGCTTAAATGGGGGGACAGAGACCCAGTACTTC.

This clonotype was seen ten or more times. The rearrangement joins TRBV2 to TRBJ1-5; D is unresolved. CDR1 and CDR2 from the germline V gene are SNHLY and FYNNEI. CDR3 length: 14 residues. Deletions cut 3 bases from V and 4 bases from J, with 10 bases between. For the CDR3, the DNA is TGTGCCAGCAGTGAGGGCGGTCAGAATCAGCCCCAGCATTTT. Translation gives CASSEGGQNQPQHF.

There are many counts of this clonotype. The chain has TRBV27 and TRBJ2-5; TRBD2 aligns across 11 bases. The CDR3 totals 13 residues. Germline trimming cut 8 bases from V and 6 bases from J; bases unmatched to any gene: 5. The germline V gene encodes CDR1 MNHEY and CDR2 SMNVEV (reference sequence). CDR3 nucleotide sequence: TGTGCCAGCCCCACTAGCGGGAGAAAGACCCAGTACTTC. Protein: CASPTSGRKTQYF.

This clonotype has ten or more counts. The rearrangement joins TRBV7-2 to TRBJ2-7; D gene ambiguous. CDR3 length equals 14 residues. Germline CDR1 and CDR2: SGHTA and FQGNSA. Trimming stripped 1 base from V and 0 bases from J, with 7 bases between. The CDR3 nucleotides are TGTGCCAGCAGCTTAGGACACAACTCCTACGAGCAGTACTTC. Encoded protein: CASSLGHNSYEQYF.

The V call is TRBV10-3, the J call TRBJ2-7; the D call may be TRBD1 or TRBD2 (5 bases each). The V end lost 10 bases, the J end lost 0 bases, and 13 bases lay between the germline ends. CDR3 length: 13 amino acids. The germline V gene has CDR1 ENHRY and CDR2 SYGVKD. The CDR3, as DNA: TGTGCCACCCGGGACCTACGCTCCTACGAGCAGTACTTC. It encodes CATRDLRSYEQYF.

In this sample, this clonotype turned up many times. The J gene is TRBJ2-5, the V gene TRBV5-1; the match to TRBD2 covers 8 bases. The V and J ends lost 1 base and 5 bases, in that order; junction bases with no gene match: 10. The CDR3 covers 16 residues. The germline gives CDR1 SGHRS, CDR2 YFSETQ. The CDR3 loop reads CASSLTGGPFVETQYF. Written as DNA, the CDR3 is TGCGCCAGCAGCTTGACGGGGGGGCCTTTTGTTGAGACCCAGTACTTC.

The chain has TRBV7-2 and TRBJ2-7, with 10 bases fitting TRBD2. Germline lookup yields CDR1 SGHTA and CDR2 FQGNSA. V trimming: 5 bases; J trimming: 2 bases; junction bases outside the gene matches: 9. The CDR3 extends over 16 amino acids. CDR3: CASSLTLAGAPYEQYF. The CDR3 region has the DNA TGTGCCAGCAGCCTAACCCTAGCGGGGGCCCCCTACGAGCAGTACTTC.

This clonotype appeared many times. The chain couples TRBV12-3 or TRBV12-4 to TRBJ2-2, with D uncertain. V was shortened by 6 bases and J by 6 bases, with 8 bases between the two germline ends. The CDR3 covers 12 residues. As DNA, the CDR3 is TGTGCCAGCAGCCACTCAGCCGGGGAGCTGTTTTTT. As protein: CASSHSAGELFF.

This clonotype occurred a few times. This clone may be a read error of a much larger clone one base away. This chain joins TRBV9 and TRBJ1-2; D ambiguous. Trimming removed 4 bases at V and 2 bases at J, with 12 bases between. Germline-derived CDR1 and CDR2 are SGDLS and YYNGEE. The CDR3 is 14 amino acids. CDR3 amino acids: CASSSERGNYGYTF. CDR3 DNA: TGTGCCAGCAGCTCTGAACGGGGAAACTATGGCTACACCTTC.

In this sample, this clonotype turned up a few times. The genes are TRBV28 and TRBJ1-2; 8 bases match TRBD1. This CDR3 has 13 amino acids. Trimming took 8 bases from V and 12 from J; bases not matched to a gene: 14. Looked up from germline, CDR1 is MDHEN and CDR2 is SYDVKM. CDR3 region: CASSETGEYGDTF. DNA of the CDR3: TGTGCCAGCTCAGAGACAGGGGAATACGGAGACACCTTC.

The chain employs TRBV19 and TRBJ1-1, with D hard to call. Trimming cost V 3 bases and J 2 bases, with 10 bases left between them. Germline CDR1 reads LNHDA; CDR2 reads SQIVND (reference sequence). This CDR3 spans 14 amino acids. CDR3 in DNA: TGTGCCAGTAGTATGATTTCGGTAAACACTGAAGCTTTCTTT. Translated, it gives CASSMISVNTEAFF.

This clonotype was counted many times. The chain carries TRBV20-1 and TRBJ2-7; 10 bases fit TRBD2. The germline V gene has CDR1 DFQATT and CDR2 SNEGSKA (reference sequence). Trimming removed 8 bases from V and 5 bases from J; junction bases left unmatched: 6. The CDR3 is 12 residues long. The CDR3 region is CSSPGLANEQYF. Written as DNA, the CDR3 is TGCAGTTCCCCGGGACTAGCGAACGAGCAGTACTTC.

The chain couples TRBV6-2 or TRBV6-3 to TRBJ2-7, with 12 bases matching TRBD2. Germline trimming cut 5 bases from V and 5 bases from J; bases unmatched to any gene: 7. Germline-derived CDR1 and CDR2 are MNHEY and SVGEGT. The CDR3 is 15 amino acids. CDR3 loop: CASSPSGREFHEQYF. The CDR3 nucleotides read TGTGCCAGCAGTCCTAGCGGGAGGGAATTCCACGAGCAGTACTTC.

This clonotype was counted many times. The J gene is TRBJ1-5, the V gene TRBV27; 10 bases map to TRBD1. This CDR3 has 15 amino acids. Germline CDR1 reads MNHEY; CDR2 reads SMNVEV (reference sequence). V lost 6 bases, J lost 3 bases, and 5 bases stayed unmatched. Here the CDR3 reads CASRLGQGNNQPQHF. The DNA for the CDR3 is TGTGCCAGCAGGTTGGGACAGGGGAACAATCAGCCCCAGCATTTT.

Ten or more counts support this clonotype. This chain joins TRBV28 and TRBJ2-5; D gene unclear. Trimming stripped 1 base from V and 5 bases from J, with 8 bases between. The length of the CDR3 is 13 residues. Germline V gives CDR1 MDHEN, CDR2 SYDVKM. CDR3: CASSLLGRETQYF. The CDR3 region has the DNA TGTGCCAGCAGTTTATTGGGTCGGGAGACCCAGTACTTC.